This T cell receptor (beta chain) was found in a study of T cell repertoires in cytomegalovirus infection. About the study: Selection of CMV epitopes for the study included recently identified HLA-C-restricted and well-studied HLA-B-restricted ones. Evidence of both CMV infection and a matching HLA type came from public TCR beta signatures.

MiXCR, run by TCRdb on the reads, gives a single entry per CDR3 protein. The profile shows approximately 100,000 distinct CDR3 sequences, roughly 39% of them singletons. Trimming took 0 bases from V and 5 from J, leaving 8 bases between them. The germline CDR1 and CDR2 sequences are DFQATT and SNEGSKA (reference sequence). The CDR3 sequence is 13 residues long. Notes on this clonotype: Its antigen remains unknown.

This sequence originates from a human donor in good health (CMV status not recorded). Some clones in this sample may be carry-over from other donors' samples. The sequenced sample was CD8+ T cells from cultured PBMCs, obtained from culture after CMV antigen stimulation. The chain combines TRBV20-1 with TRBJ2-4; D unresolved. The CDR3 here is CSAREGNQNIQYF. The CDR3 bases are TGCAGTGCTAGAGAGGGGAACCAAAACATTCAGTACTTC.